This T cell receptor beta chain was sequenced in a study of blood T cell repertoires in COVID-19. Study-level background: Samples came from the United States, Italy and Spain, spanning acute and convalescent COVID-19. T cells, B-cell-depleted T cells, or PBMCs provided the cDNA or gDNA that served as material.

The CDR3 contains 15 residues. The germline gives CDR1 SGHRS, CDR2 YFSETQ. With 4 bases removed from V and 4 bases from J, the gap between germline ends came to 14 bases. Followed longitudinally, the Seattle patients had been enrolled during active infection. Assay used: immunoSEQ multiplex PCR; TCRdb lists only in-frame clones, some missing. The sample carries under 200,000 clones, just under 85% recorded once. Sequences were obtained from peripheral blood. This sequence was found in a man between 60 and 70 years old with COVID-19, enrolled during active disease. V usage is TRBV5-1 and J usage is TRBJ1-4; the D is unclear. The CDR3 loop reads CASSPEIGFNEKLFF. In DNA form, the CDR3 reads TGCGCCAGCAGCCCGGAGATTGGGTTTAATGAAAAACTGTTTTTT.